This T cell receptor (beta chain) was found in a study of response to subunit inactivated influenza vaccine. Study observations and caveats: Few additional T cells are recruited per seasonal influenza vaccination, authors suggested.

The germline V gene encodes CDR1 SGDLS and CDR2 YYNGEE. The CDR3 covers 14 residues. V was pared by 3 bases and J by 6 bases, with 13 bases between. Note on this clonotype: What it binds is unknown.

MiXCR, run by TCRdb on the RT-PCR reads, gives a single entry per CDR3 protein. In the table there are 650,000 to 800,000 distinct CDR3 sequences, over 11% of which are singletons. The clonotype originates from a man in his fifties who received an inactivated influenza vaccine. The J gene is TRBJ2-1, the V gene TRBV9; tentative D call: TRBD2 (6 bases). The source material was PBMCs from blood, sampled around 15 days before vaccination. The CDR3 reads CASSGTGETNEQFF. The CDR3 DNA reads TGTGCCAGCAGCGGAACGGGGGAAACCAATGAGCAGTTCTTC.